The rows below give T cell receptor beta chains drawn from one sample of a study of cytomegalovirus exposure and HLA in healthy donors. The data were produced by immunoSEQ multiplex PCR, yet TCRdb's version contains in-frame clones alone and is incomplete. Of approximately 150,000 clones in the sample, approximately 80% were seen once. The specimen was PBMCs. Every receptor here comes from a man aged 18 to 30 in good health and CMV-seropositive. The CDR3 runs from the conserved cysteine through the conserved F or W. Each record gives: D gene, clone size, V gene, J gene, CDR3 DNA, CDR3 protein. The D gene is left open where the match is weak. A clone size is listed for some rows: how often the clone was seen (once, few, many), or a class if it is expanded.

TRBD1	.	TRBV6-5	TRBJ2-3	TGTGCCAGCTCTCCCGGGACAGGGGACACAGATACGCAGTATTTT	CASSPGTGDTDTQYF
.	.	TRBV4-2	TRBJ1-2	TGTGCCAGCTCGACGGGGTGGCGCTACACCTTC	CASSTGWRYTF
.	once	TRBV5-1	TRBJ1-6	TGCGCCAGCAGCTTGGTTAGCTCCTATAATTCACCCCTCCACTTT	CASSLVSSYNSPLHF
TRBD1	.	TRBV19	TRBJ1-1	TGTGCCAGTAGTCCGGAACAGGGGGCGCCGGGCACTGAAGCTTTCTTT	CASSPEQGAPGTEAFF
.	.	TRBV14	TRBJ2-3	TGTGCCAGCAGCGATCCGTGGGGGGGCACAGATACGCAGTATTTT	CASSDPWGGTDTQYF
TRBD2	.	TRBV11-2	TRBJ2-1	TGTGCCAGCAGCTCCGGGACTAGCGGGAGACAGTTCTTC	CASSSGTSGRQFF
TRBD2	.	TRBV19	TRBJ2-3	TGTGCCAGTAGTACCACCCAGGGCGGGAGGAGCGCAGATACGCAGTATTTT	CASSTTQGGRSADTQYF
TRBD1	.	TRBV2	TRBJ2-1	TGTGCCAGCAGTCGTACGGGACAGGGGGCCTATGAGCAGTTCTTC	CASSRTGQGAYEQFF
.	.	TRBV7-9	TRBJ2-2	TGTGCCAGCAGCTTAACAGGGCCAGACGGGGAGCTGTTTTTT	CASSLTGPDGELFF
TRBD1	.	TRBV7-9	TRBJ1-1	TGTGCCAGCAGCTTGGACAGGTTGAACACTGAAGCTTTCTTT	CASSLDRLNTEAFF
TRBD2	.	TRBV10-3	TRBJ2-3	TGTGCCATCAGTGGGGGGACTAGCGGGAGGGGACGCACAGATACGCAGTATTTT	CAISGGTSGRGRTDTQYF
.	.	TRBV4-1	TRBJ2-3	TGCGCCAGCAGCCACGGGGGTTTTAGATCGGATACGCAGTATTTT	CASSHGGFRSDTQYF
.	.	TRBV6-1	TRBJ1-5	TGTGCCAGCACGAGTGAGGGGGGGTTCCAGCCCCAGCATTTT	CASTSEGGFQPQHF
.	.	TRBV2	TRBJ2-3	TGTGCCAGCTTGGGCAGCACCCTCGTGGATACGCAGTATTTT	CASLGSTLVDTQYF
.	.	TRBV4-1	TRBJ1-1	TGCGCCAGCAGCCAAGTGCGCTACGGGAGCACTGAAGCTTTCTTT	CASSQVRYGSTEAFF
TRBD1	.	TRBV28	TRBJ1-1	TGTGCCAGCAGCGTCCCCGGGACAGCGAGGGCTTTCTTT	CASSVPGTARAFF
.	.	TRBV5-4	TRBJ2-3	TGTGCCAGCAGCTTGGACTTGTGGGAGACAGATACGCAGTATTTT	CASSLDLWETDTQYF
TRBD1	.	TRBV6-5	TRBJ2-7	TGTGCCAGCAGTTTTGAGACAGGGGGCTCCTACGAGCAGTACTTC	CASSFETGGSYEQYF
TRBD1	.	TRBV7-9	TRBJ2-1	TGTGCCAGCAGCTCGACAGGGTACAATGAGCAGTTCTTC	CASSSTGYNEQFF
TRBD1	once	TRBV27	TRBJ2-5	TGTGCCAGCGGGGACATGACAGGGGGTGAGGAGACCCAGTACTTC	CASGDMTGGEETQYF
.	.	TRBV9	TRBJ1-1	TGTGCCAGCAGCGTAGCTACGAACACTGAAGCTTTCTTT	CASSVATNTEAFF
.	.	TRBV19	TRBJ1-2	TGTGCCAGTAGTAATCCGGCGGTTAACTATGGCTACACCTTC	CASSNPAVNYGYTF
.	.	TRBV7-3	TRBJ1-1	TGTGCCAGCAGCTTAAATACAGGTGGGACTGAAGCTTTCTTT	CASSLNTGGTEAFF
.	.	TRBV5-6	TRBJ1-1	TGTGCCAGCAGTTACTCCGGTGGCACTGAAGCTTTCTTT	CASSYSGGTEAFF
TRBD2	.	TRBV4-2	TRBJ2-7	TGTGCCAGCAGCCAGATAGCGGGGGGGCCCTACGAGCAGTACTTC	CASSQIAGGPYEQYF
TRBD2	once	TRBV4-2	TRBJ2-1	TGTGCCAGCAGCCAAGAAGGGACTAGCGGGAGAGTAGGGGAGCAGTTCTTC	CASSQEGTSGRVGEQFF
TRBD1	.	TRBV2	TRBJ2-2	TGTGCCAGCAGTCAAGACAGGGCGCGGACCGGGGAGCTGTTTTTT	CASSQDRARTGELFF
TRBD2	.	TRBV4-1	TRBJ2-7	TGCGCCAGCAGCCAGCCGGGACTAGCGGGAGGGCGTTTACACGAGCAGTACTTC	CASSQPGLAGGRLHEQYF
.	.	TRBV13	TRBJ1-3	TGTGCCAGCAGCCCAGGCGGGGGGTCTGGAAACACCATATATTTT	CASSPGGGSGNTIYF
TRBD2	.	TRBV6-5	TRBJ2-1	TGTGCCGTTACTAGCGGGGATTACAATGAGCAGTTCTTC	CAVTSGDYNEQFF
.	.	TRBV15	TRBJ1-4	TGTGCCACCAGCAGAGTGGGTGCGGGCCGCTTTAATGAAAAACTGTTTTTT	CATSRVGAGRFNEKLFF
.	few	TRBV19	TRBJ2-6	TGTGCCAGTACCCCCCCGGGACAGACTAGCTCTGGGGCCAACGTCCTGACTTTC	CASTPPGQTSSGANVLTF